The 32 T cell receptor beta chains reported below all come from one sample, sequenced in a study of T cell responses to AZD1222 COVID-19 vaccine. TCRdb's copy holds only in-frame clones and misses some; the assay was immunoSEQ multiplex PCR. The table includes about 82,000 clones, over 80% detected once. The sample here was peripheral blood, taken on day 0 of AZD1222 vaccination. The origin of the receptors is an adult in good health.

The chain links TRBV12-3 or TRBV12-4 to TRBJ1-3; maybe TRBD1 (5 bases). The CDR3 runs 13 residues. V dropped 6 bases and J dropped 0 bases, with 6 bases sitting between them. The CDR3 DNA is TGTGCCAGCAGCAGGGACTCTGGAAACACCATATATTTT. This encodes CASSRDSGNTIYF.

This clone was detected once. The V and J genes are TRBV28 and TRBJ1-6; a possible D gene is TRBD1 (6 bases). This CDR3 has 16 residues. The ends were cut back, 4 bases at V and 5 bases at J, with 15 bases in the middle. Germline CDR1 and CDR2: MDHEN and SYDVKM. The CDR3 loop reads CASSSGGAIDNSPLHF. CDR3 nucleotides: TGTGCCAGCAGTTCTGGGGGCGCAATTGATAATTCACCCCTCCACTTT.

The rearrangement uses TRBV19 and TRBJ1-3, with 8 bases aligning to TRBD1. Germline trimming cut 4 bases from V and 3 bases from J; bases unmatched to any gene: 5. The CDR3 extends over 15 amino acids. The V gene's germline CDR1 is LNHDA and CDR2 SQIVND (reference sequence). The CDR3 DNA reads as TGTGCCAGTAGTAAAGCCGGGACAGGTGGAAACACCATATATTTT. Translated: CASSKAGTGGNTIYF.

The CDR3 nucleotides read TGTGCCAGCAGGGGGGCCGGGACAGGGGATGATGAGCAGTTCTTC. Translation: CASRGAGTGDDEQFF. The chain couples TRBV6-5 to TRBJ2-1; 10 bases match TRBD1. This CDR3 has 15 residues. V shed 6 bases and J 8 bases; nucleotides not matched to a gene: 10. CDR1 MNHEY and CDR2 SVGAGI come from the germline V gene.

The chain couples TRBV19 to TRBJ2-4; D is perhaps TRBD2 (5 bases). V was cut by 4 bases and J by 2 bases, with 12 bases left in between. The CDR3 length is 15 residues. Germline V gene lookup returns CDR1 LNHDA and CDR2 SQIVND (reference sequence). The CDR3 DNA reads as TGTGCCAGTAGTACTCCGGGGTTGTCCAAAAACATTCAGTACTTC. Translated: CASSTPGLSKNIQYF.

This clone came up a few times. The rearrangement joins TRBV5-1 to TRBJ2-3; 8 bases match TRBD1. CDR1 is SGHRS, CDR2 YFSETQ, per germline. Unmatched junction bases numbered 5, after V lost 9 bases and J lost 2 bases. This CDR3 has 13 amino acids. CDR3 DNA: TGCGCCACCAGACAGGGGACCACAGATACGCAGTATTTT. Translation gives CATRQGTTDTQYF.

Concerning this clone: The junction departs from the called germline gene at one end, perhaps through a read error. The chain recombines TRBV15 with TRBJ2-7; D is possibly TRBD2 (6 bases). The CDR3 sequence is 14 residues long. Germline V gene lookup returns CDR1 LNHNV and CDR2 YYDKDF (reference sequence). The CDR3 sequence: CATSRDIGQPRRDF. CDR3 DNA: TGTGCCACCAGCAGAGATATAGGCCAGCCCCGGAGGGACTTC.

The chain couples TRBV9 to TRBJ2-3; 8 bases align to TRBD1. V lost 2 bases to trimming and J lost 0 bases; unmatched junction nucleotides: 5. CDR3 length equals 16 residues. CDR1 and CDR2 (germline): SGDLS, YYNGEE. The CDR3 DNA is TGTGCCAGCAGCGTCCAGGGGGCCTTTAGCACAGATACGCAGTATTTT. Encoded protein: CASSVQGAFSTDTQYF.

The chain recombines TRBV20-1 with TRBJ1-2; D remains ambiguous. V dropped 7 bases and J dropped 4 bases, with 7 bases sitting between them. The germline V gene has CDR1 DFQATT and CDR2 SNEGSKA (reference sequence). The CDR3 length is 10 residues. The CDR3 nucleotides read TGCAGTGTCCGTTCCTATGGCTACACCTTC. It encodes CSVRSYGYTF.

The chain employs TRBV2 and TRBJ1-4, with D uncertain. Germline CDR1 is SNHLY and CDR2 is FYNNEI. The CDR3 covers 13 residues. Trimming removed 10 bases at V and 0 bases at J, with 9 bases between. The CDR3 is CAILGSTNEKLFF. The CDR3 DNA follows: TGTGCCATCCTGGGATCAACTAATGAAAAACTGTTTTTT.

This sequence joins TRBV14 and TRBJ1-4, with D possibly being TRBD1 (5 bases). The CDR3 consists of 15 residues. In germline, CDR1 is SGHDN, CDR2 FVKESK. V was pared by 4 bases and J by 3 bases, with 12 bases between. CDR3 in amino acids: CASSRQGGANEKLFF. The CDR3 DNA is TGTGCCAGCAGCCGGCAGGGTGGAGCTAATGAAAAACTGTTTTTT. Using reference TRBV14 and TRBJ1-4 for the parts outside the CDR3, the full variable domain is EAGVTQFPSHSVIEKGQTVTLRCDPISGHDNLYWYRRVMGKEIKFLLHFVKESKQDESGMPNNRFLAERTGGTYSTLKVQPAELEDSGVYFCASSRQGGANEKLFFGSGTQLSVL.

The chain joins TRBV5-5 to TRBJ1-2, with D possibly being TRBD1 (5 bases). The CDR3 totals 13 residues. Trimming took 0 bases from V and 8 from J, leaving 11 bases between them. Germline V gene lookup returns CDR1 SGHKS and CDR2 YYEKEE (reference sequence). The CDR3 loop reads CASSLDPTGGYTF. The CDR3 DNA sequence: TGTGCCAGCAGCTTGGATCCCACAGGAGGCTACACCTTC.

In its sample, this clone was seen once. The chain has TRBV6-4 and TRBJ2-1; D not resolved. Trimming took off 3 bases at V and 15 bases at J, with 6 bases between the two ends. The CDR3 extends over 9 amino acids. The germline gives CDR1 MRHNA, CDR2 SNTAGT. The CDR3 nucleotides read TGTGCCAGCAGTGATGTCTTGTTCTTC. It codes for CASSDVLFF.

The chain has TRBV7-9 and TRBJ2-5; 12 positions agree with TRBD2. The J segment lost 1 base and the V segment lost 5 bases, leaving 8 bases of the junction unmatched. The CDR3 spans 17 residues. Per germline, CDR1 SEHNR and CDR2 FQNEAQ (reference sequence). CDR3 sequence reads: CASSTRLAGASQETQYF. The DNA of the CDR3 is TGTGCCAGCAGCACCAGACTAGCGGGGGCGTCCCAAGAGACCCAGTACTTC.

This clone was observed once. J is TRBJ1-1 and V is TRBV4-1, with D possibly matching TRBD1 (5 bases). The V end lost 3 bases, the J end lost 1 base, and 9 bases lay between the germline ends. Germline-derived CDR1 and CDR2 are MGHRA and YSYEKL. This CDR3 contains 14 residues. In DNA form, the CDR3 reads TGCGCCAGCAGCCAGGTTACAGGGAACACTGAAGCTTTCTTT. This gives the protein CASSQVTGNTEAFF.

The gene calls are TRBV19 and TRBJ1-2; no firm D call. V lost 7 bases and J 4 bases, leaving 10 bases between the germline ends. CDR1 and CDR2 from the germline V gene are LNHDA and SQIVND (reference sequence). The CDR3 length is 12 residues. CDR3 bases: TGTGCCAGTACACCTTCAGTCTATGGCTACACCTTC. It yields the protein CASTPSVYGYTF.

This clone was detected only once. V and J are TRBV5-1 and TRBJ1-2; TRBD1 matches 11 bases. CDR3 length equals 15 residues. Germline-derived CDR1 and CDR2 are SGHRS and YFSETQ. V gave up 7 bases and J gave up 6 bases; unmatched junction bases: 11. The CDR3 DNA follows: TGCGCCAGCCATTCCGAGGACAGGGGGCGGAATGGCTACACCTTC. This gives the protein CASHSEDRGRNGYTF. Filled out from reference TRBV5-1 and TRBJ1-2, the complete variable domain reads KAGVTQTPRYLIKTRGQQVTLSCSPISGHRSVSWYQQTPGQGLQFLFEYFSETQRNKGNFPGRFSGRQFSNSRSEMNVSTLELGDSALYLCASHSEDRGRNGYTFGSGTRLTVV.

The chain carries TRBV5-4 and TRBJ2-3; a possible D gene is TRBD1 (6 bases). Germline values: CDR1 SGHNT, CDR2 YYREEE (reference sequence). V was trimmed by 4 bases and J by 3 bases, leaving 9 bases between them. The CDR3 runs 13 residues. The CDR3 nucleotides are TGTGCCAGCAGCCCTGGGACAACAGATACGCAGTATTTT. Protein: CASSPGTTDTQYF.

CDR3 in DNA: TGTGCCAGCAGTTTATTAGGGGGTGTTAACTATGGCTACACCTTC. Translation: CASSLLGGVNYGYTF. The rearrangement uses TRBV27 and TRBJ1-2, with TRBD1 as a possible D gene (6 bases). V lost 1 base, J lost 1 base, and 10 bases lay in between. Germline assignment: CDR1 MNHEY and CDR2 SMNVEV (reference sequence). The CDR3 loop spans 15 amino acids.

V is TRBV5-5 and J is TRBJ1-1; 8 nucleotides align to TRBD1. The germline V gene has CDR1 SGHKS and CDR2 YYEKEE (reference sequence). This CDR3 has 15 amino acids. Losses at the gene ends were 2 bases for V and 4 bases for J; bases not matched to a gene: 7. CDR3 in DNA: TGTGCCAGCAGCTTTTCAGGGGGCACGGGCACTGAAGCTTTCTTT. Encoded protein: CASSFSGGTGTEAFF.

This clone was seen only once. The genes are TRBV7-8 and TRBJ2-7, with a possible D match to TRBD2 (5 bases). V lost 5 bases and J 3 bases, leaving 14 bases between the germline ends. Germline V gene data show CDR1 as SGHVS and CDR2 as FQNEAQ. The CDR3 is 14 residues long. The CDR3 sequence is CASSPGLDYYEQYF. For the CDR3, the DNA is TGTGCCAGCAGCCCCGGCCTCGACTACTACGAGCAGTACTTC.

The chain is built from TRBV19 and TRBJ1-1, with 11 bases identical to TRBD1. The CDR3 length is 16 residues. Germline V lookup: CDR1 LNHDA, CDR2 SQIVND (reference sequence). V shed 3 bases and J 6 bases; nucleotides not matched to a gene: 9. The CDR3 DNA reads TGTGCCAGTAGTATCGTTTGGGGACAGGGGGGCCCTGAAGCTTTCTTT. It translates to CASSIVWGQGGPEAFF. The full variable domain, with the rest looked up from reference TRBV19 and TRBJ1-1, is DGGITQSPKYLFRKEGQNVTLSCEQNLNHDAMYWYRQDPGQGLRLIYYSQIVNDFQKGDIAEGYSVSREKKESFPLTVTSAQKNPTAFYLCASSIVWGQGGPEAFFGQGTRLTVV.

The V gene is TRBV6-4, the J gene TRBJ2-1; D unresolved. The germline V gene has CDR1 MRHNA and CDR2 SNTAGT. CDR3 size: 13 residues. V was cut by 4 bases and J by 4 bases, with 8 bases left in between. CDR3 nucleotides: TGTGCCAGCAGTGTCTGGCTTTACAATGAGCAGTTCTTC. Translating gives CASSVWLYNEQFF.

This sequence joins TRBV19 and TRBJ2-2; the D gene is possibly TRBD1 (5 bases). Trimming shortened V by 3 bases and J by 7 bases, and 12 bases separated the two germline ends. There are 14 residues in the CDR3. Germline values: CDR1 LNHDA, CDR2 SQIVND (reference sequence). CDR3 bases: TGTGCCAGTAGTATTGATAGGGGTAGCGGGGAGCTGTTTTTT. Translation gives CASSIDRGSGELFF.

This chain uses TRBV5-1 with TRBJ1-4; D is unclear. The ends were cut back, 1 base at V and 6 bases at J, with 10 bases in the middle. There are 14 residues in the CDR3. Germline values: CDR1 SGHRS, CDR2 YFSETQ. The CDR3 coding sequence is TGCGCCAGCAGCTTGAGCCAGGCTGATGAAAAACTGTTTTTT. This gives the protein CASSLSQADEKLFF. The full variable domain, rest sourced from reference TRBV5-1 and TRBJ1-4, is KAGVTQTPRYLIKTRGQQVTLSCSPISGHRSVSWYQQTPGQGLQFLFEYFSETQRNKGNFPGRFSGRQFSNSRSEMNVSTLELGDSALYLCASSLSQADEKLFFGSGTQLSVL.

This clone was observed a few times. The CDR3: CASSRGTGGYGANVLTF. The CDR3 DNA follows: TGCGCCAGCAGTCGCGGGACAGGGGGCTATGGGGCCAACGTCCTGACTTTC. The V call is TRBV5-1, the J call TRBJ2-6, with 12 bases aligning to TRBD1. CDR1 and CDR2 from the germline V gene are SGHRS and YFSETQ. The CDR3 length is 17 residues. J was trimmed by 3 bases and V by 5 bases; bases with no gene match: 6.

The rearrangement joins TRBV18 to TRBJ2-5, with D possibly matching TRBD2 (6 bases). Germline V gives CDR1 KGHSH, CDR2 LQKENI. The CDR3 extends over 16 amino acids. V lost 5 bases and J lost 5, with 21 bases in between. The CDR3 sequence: CASSTTLARVRETQYF. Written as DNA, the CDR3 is TGTGCCAGCTCAACGACTCTAGCGCGCGTAAGGGAGACCCAGTACTTC.

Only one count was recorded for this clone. This CDR3 reads CATVSSGNTIYF. The CDR3 nucleotides are TGTGCCACCGTAAGCTCTGGAAACACCATATATTTT. The chain is built from TRBV6-5 and TRBJ1-3; D call uncertain. The CDR3 totals 12 residues. V was clipped by 10 bases and J by 0 bases, with 7 bases between them. Per the germline V gene, CDR1 is MNHEY and CDR2 is SVGAGI.

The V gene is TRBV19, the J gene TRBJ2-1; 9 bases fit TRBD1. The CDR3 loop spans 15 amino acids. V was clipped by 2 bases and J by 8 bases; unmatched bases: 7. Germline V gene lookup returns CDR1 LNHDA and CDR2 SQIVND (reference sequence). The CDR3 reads CASSIYGTGGDEQFF. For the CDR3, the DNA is TGTGCCAGTAGTATATATGGTACAGGGGGCGATGAGCAGTTCTTC.

The CDR3 DNA is TGCAGCGTTGAAGATCTTCTGGGCAGGTCGAACACTGAAGCTTTCTTT. Amino acids: CSVEDLLGRSNTEAFF. The chain carries TRBV29-1 and TRBJ1-1; no firm D call. Trimming removed 0 bases at V and 1 base at J, with 15 bases between. Germline CDR1 and CDR2: SQVTM and ANQGSEA. The CDR3 is made up of 16 amino acids.

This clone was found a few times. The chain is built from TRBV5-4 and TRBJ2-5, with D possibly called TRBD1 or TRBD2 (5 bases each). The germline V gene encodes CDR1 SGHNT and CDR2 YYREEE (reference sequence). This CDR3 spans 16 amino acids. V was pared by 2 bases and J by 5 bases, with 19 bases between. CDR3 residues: CASSLPGTATWETQYF. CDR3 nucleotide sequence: TGTGCCAGCAGCTTACCCGGGACCGCGACATGGGAGACCCAGTACTTC.

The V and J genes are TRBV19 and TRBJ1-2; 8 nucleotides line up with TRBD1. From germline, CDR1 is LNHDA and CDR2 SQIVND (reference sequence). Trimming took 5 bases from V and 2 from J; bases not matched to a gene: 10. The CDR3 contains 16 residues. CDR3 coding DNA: TGTGCCAGTAGTTTGACTAGACAGGGGAAGAACTATGGCTACACCTTC. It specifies CASSLTRQGKNYGYTF.